One sample yielded the 2 T cell receptor beta chains listed below, sequenced in a study of Ad26.COV2.S vaccination and SARS-CoV-2 variants. The treatment: around 19 received Ad26.COV2.S at low or high dose, single or two shots; 5 received placebo; per-sample allocation not given. Repertoires come from day 63 after the first vaccine or placebo injection. This table comes from immunoSEQ multiplex PCR, and its TCRdb copy is limited to in-frame clones, with some not included. The sample lists hundreds of thousands of clones; 89% were seen once. The specimen comprised peripheral blood, sampled in a trial of Ad26.COV2.S vaccine versus placebo. The receptors come from a person between 18 and 65 years old who received the Ad26.COV2.S COVID-19 vaccine or a placebo.

The rearrangement links TRBV9 to TRBJ1-1; 7 positions agree with TRBD1. The CDR3 covers 17 residues. Trimming at V came to 3 bases and at J to 0 bases, leaving 11 bases not matched to a gene. CDR1 is SGDLS and CDR2 is YYNGEE in the germline V gene. The CDR3 is CASSATGRGSMNTEAFF. CDR3 DNA sequence: TGTGCCAGCAGCGCCACCGGCAGGGGGTCAATGAACACTGAAGCTTTCTTT.

The chain uses TRBV5-8 and TRBJ1-5; no firm D call. Trimming cost V 7 bases and J 5 bases, with 10 bases left between them. The CDR3 loop spans 12 amino acids. Germline V CDR1 and CDR2: SGHTS, YDEGEE. This CDR3 reads CASGLWDQPQHF. The CDR3 region has the DNA TGTGCCAGCGGCCTCTGGGATCAGCCCCAGCATTTT.